A selection of T cell receptor beta chains follows, all from one sample in a study of T cell responses to AZD1222 COVID-19 vaccine. The table came from immunoSEQ multiplex PCR; TCRdb's copy has only in-frame clones and leaves some out. The sample has 90,000 to 120,000 clones, 91% seen once. This sample comprised peripheral blood, obtained on day 0 of AZD1222 vaccination. These receptors originate from an adult in good health. The CDR3 runs from the conserved cysteine through the conserved F or W. Each record gives: clone size, D gene, J gene, CDR3 length, V gene, CDR3 DNA, CDR3 protein. The D gene is left open where the match is weak. Some rows mark clone size as missing; the rest say once, few, many or name a class of expanded clone.

abundance: -
d_gene: -
j_gene: TRBJ1-1
len: 14
v_gene: TRBV25-1
CDR3nt: TGTGCCAGCAGACCAAACAGGCAGAACACTGAAGCTTTCTTT
CDR3aa: CASRPNRQNTEAFF

abundance: -
d_gene: -
j_gene: TRBJ1-4
len: 13
v_gene: TRBV2
CDR3nt: TGTGCCAGCACCTTCGGGCCTTTTGAAAAACTGTTTTTT
CDR3aa: CASTFGPFEKLFF

abundance: -
d_gene: TRBD1
j_gene: TRBJ2-7
len: 12
v_gene: TRBV18
CDR3nt: TGTGCCAGCTCACCCAGGGGGTACGAGCAGTACTTC
CDR3aa: CASSPRGYEQYF

abundance: few
d_gene: -
j_gene: TRBJ1-2
len: 15
v_gene: TRBV9
CDR3nt: TGTGCCAGCAGCGTAGGCCTCTCCACGGTTGACGGCTACACCTTC
CDR3aa: CASSVGLSTVDGYTF

abundance: -
d_gene: -
j_gene: TRBJ1-2
len: 16
v_gene: TRBV10-3
CDR3nt: TGTGCCATCAGTGAGCCCCAGGGCAGCACTAACTATGGCTACACCTTC
CDR3aa: CAISEPQGSTNYGYTF

abundance: -
d_gene: -
j_gene: TRBJ1-2
len: 15
v_gene: TRBV12-5
CDR3nt: TGTGCTAGTGGTTCGCCAGACCGTACTAACTATGGCTACACCTTC
CDR3aa: CASGSPDRTNYGYTF

abundance: -
d_gene: -
j_gene: TRBJ1-1
len: 14
v_gene: TRBV29-1
CDR3nt: TGCAGCGTTGTTGTACGGGGACAGAACACTGAAGCTTTCTTT
CDR3aa: CSVVVRGQNTEAFF

abundance: -
d_gene: -
j_gene: TRBJ2-3
len: 17
v_gene: TRBV18
CDR3nt: TGTGCCAGCTCACCCCGGAGGCCCATCCCTAGCACAGATACGCAGTATTTT
CDR3aa: CASSPRRPIPSTDTQYF

abundance: once
d_gene: -
j_gene: TRBJ1-5
len: 14
v_gene: TRBV4-3
CDR3nt: TGCGCCAGCAGCCAAGCACCAGGTAATCAGCCCCAGCATTTT
CDR3aa: CASSQAPGNQPQHF

abundance: few
d_gene: -
j_gene: TRBJ1-5
len: 8
v_gene: TRBV13
CDR3nt: TGTGCCAGAGGGCCCCAGCATTTT
CDR3aa: CARGPQHF

abundance: once
d_gene: -
j_gene: TRBJ1-4
len: 15
v_gene: TRBV30
CDR3nt: TGTGCCTGGAGCCAGAGAGGGGGGTATAATGAAAAACTGTTTTTT
CDR3aa: CAWSQRGGYNEKLFF

abundance: -
d_gene: TRBD2
j_gene: TRBJ2-7
len: 17
v_gene: TRBV5-1
CDR3nt: TGCGCCAGCAGCCCCGGACTAGCGGGGGGAAGCTCCTACGAGCAGTACTTC
CDR3aa: CASSPGLAGGSSYEQYF

abundance: -
d_gene: TRBD1
j_gene: TRBJ1-3
len: 16
v_gene: TRBV11-2
CDR3nt: TGTGCCAGCAGCTTAGGGGACAGAGTCTCTGGAAACACCATATATTTT
CDR3aa: CASSLGDRVSGNTIYF

abundance: -
d_gene: -
j_gene: TRBJ2-1
len: 11
v_gene: TRBV6-5
CDR3nt: TGTGCCAGCACCGCGACCAATGAGCAGTTCTTC
CDR3aa: CASTATNEQFF

abundance: -
d_gene: -
j_gene: TRBJ2-1
len: 15
v_gene: TRBV5-4
CDR3nt: TGTGCCAGCAGCCAGAGGGTGCAAGTAGAGGGAGGGCAGTTCTTC
CDR3aa: CASSQRVQVEGGQFF

abundance: -
d_gene: -
j_gene: TRBJ1-2
len: 12
v_gene: TRBV19
CDR3nt: TGTGCCAGTAGTATAGCAGGCTATGGCTACACCTTC
CDR3aa: CASSIAGYGYTF

abundance: -
d_gene: -
j_gene: TRBJ2-1
len: 14
v_gene: TRBV13
CDR3nt: TGTGCCAGCAGCTTACTCCTCTCCTACAATGAGCAGTTCTTC
CDR3aa: CASSLLLSYNEQFF

abundance: -
d_gene: -
j_gene: TRBJ2-1
len: 15
v_gene: TRBV5-1
CDR3nt: TGCGCCAGCAGCTTCCAACCGGGACACGCGAATGAGCAGTTCTTC
CDR3aa: CASSFQPGHANEQFF

abundance: -
d_gene: -
j_gene: TRBJ1-6
len: 15
v_gene: TRBV10-2
CDR3nt: TGCGCCAGCAGTGCAGGGCCCAACTATAATTCACCCCTCCACTTT
CDR3aa: CASSAGPNYNSPLHF

abundance: -
d_gene: TRBD1
j_gene: TRBJ1-5
len: 13
v_gene: TRBV6-5
CDR3nt: TGTGCCAGCCACAGGGGGGTCAATCAGCCCCAGCATTTT
CDR3aa: CASHRGVNQPQHF

abundance: few
d_gene: TRBD1
j_gene: TRBJ1-1
len: 14
v_gene: TRBV6-2/TRBV6-3
CDR3nt: TGTGCCAGCAGATACAGGGGACTGAACACTGAAGCTTTCTTT
CDR3aa: CASRYRGLNTEAFF

abundance: -
d_gene: TRBD1
j_gene: TRBJ2-7
len: 14
v_gene: TRBV5-5
CDR3nt: TGTGCCAGCAGCTGGGGACAGGGGAACTACGAGCAGTACTTC
CDR3aa: CASSWGQGNYEQYF

abundance: -
d_gene: TRBD1
j_gene: TRBJ1-3
len: 15
v_gene: TRBV18
CDR3nt: TGTGCCAGCTCACCGGACAGGGGATCTGGAAACACCATATATTTT
CDR3aa: CASSPDRGSGNTIYF

abundance: -
d_gene: -
j_gene: TRBJ2-2
len: 15
v_gene: TRBV5-1
CDR3nt: TGCGCCAGCGCAATAGAGAGTCCGAACACCGGGGAGCTGTTTTTT
CDR3aa: CASAIESPNTGELFF

abundance: -
d_gene: -
j_gene: TRBJ2-7
len: 16
v_gene: TRBV5-4
CDR3nt: TGTGCCAGCAGCTCCGCCCCAGGGGGGGGAAGGTGGGAGCAGTACTTC
CDR3aa: CASSSAPGGGRWEQYF

abundance: -
d_gene: -
j_gene: TRBJ2-7
len: 14
v_gene: TRBV5-1
CDR3nt: TGCGCCAGCAGTCCTCCAGGTTTGGTTTACGAGCAGTACTTC
CDR3aa: CASSPPGLVYEQYF

abundance: -
d_gene: -
j_gene: TRBJ2-3
len: 14
v_gene: TRBV5-1
CDR3nt: TGCGCCAGCAGCAGTGGGGACATTCGAGATACGCAGTATTTT
CDR3aa: CASSSGDIRDTQYF

abundance: -
d_gene: -
j_gene: TRBJ1-2
len: 12
v_gene: TRBV2
CDR3nt: TGTGCCAGCAGCGAGACTGCCAATGGCTACACCTTC
CDR3aa: CASSETANGYTF

abundance: -
d_gene: TRBD1
j_gene: TRBJ1-4
len: 14
v_gene: TRBV6-2/TRBV6-3
CDR3nt: TGTGCCAGCAGTAACGGACAGGGAAATGAAAAACTGTTTTTT
CDR3aa: CASSNGQGNEKLFF

abundance: -
d_gene: TRBD1
j_gene: TRBJ2-7
len: 15
v_gene: TRBV5-6
CDR3nt: TGTGCCAGCAGTTCCACCGGGACAGGGGCCTACGAGCAGTACTTC
CDR3aa: CASSSTGTGAYEQYF

abundance: -
d_gene: -
j_gene: TRBJ1-2
len: 15
v_gene: TRBV6-2/TRBV6-3
CDR3nt: TGTGCCAGCAGCAGCCCCGAAAGAGCTAACTATGGCTACACCTTC
CDR3aa: CASSSPERANYGYTF

abundance: -
d_gene: -
j_gene: TRBJ1-6
len: 14
v_gene: TRBV5-6
CDR3nt: TGTGCCAGCAGTTTGACATCGGGGAATTCACCCCTCCACTTT
CDR3aa: CASSLTSGNSPLHF

abundance: -
d_gene: -
j_gene: TRBJ1-5
len: 14
v_gene: TRBV5-8
CDR3nt: TGTGCCAGCAGCTTGAAGGCCCTACATCAGCCCCAGCATTTT
CDR3aa: CASSLKALHQPQHF

abundance: -
d_gene: -
j_gene: TRBJ2-7
len: 11
v_gene: TRBV10-3
CDR3nt: TGTGCCATCAGTATTGGAGTCAAGCAGTACTTC
CDR3aa: CAISIGVKQYF

abundance: -
d_gene: TRBD1
j_gene: TRBJ1-5
len: 14
v_gene: TRBV12-5
CDR3nt: TGTGCTAGTGGTAGGGGGCAGGGAAATCAGCCCCAGCATTTT
CDR3aa: CASGRGQGNQPQHF

abundance: -
d_gene: -
j_gene: TRBJ1-2
len: 13
v_gene: TRBV30
CDR3nt: TGTGCCTGGGGGCGAGACAGGCCAAGGGGCTACACCTTC
CDR3aa: CAWGRDRPRGYTF

abundance: -
d_gene: -
j_gene: TRBJ2-1
len: 12
v_gene: TRBV29-1
CDR3nt: TGCAGCGTTGATCAAGGTTTGAATGAGCAGTTCTTC
CDR3aa: CSVDQGLNEQFF

abundance: -
d_gene: -
j_gene: TRBJ2-7
len: 14
v_gene: TRBV4-3
CDR3nt: TGCGCCAGCAGCCAAGGACGGGGGTACTACGAGCAGTACTTC
CDR3aa: CASSQGRGYYEQYF

abundance: few
d_gene: TRBD1
j_gene: TRBJ2-2
len: 14
v_gene: TRBV3-1/TRBV3-2
CDR3nt: TGTGCCAGCAGAGGGACAGGGGACGCCGGGGAGCTGTTTTTT
CDR3aa: CASRGTGDAGELFF

abundance: -
d_gene: TRBD1
j_gene: TRBJ2-1
len: 17
v_gene: TRBV18
CDR3nt: TGTGCCAGCTCACCACCGGCAGGGGGCGCGGGACACAATGAGCAGTTCTTC
CDR3aa: CASSPPAGGAGHNEQFF